This T cell receptor (beta chain) is from a study of B cell selection in AIRE deficiency. Whole-study findings and limits: TCRbeta-only data showed about 35% of shared healthy Treg sequences in healthy Tconv. Shared Treg sequences were biased toward short CDR3s with few non-templated nucleotide insertions.

Comment on this clone: Its antigen remains unknown.

The trim removed 4 bases at V and 7 bases at J, leaving 9 bases unmatched. The CDR3 spans 16 residues. Germline V CDR1 and CDR2: SGHDN, FVKESK. Regulatory T cells were sorted as CD4+CD25hiCD127low/negative cells. Healthy unrelated donors supplied the control samples. How the authors handled the data: Treg pools: around 56,000 distinct patient, approximately 8.8x10^4 donor TCRbeta sequences. The protocol was immunoSEQ multiplex PCR, while the TCRdb copy is restricted to in-frame clones and leaves out a portion. That table gives V, J and clone size, and the DNA gave D and trimming. The sample yields about 26,000 clones, about 92% seen once.

The sample consisted of CD4+CD25+ Tregs sorted from PBMCs. The clonotype comes from a human donor in good health. The genes are TRBV14 and TRBJ2-1; 11 nucleotides agree with TRBD1. The CDR3 DNA reads as TGTGCCAGCAGCCGGTTCGGGACAGGGGGATGGAATGAGCAGTTCTTC. This sequence encodes CASSRFGTGGWNEQFF. Full variable domain (remainder filled in from reference TRBV14 and TRBJ2-1): EAGVTQFPSHSVIEKGQTVTLRCDPISGHDNLYWYRRVMGKEIKFLLHFVKESKQDESGMPNNRFLAERTGGTYSTLKVQPAELEDSGVYFCASSRFGTGGWNEQFFGPGTRLTVL.